This T cell receptor beta chain comes out of a study of CD8+CD57+ T cells in acquired aplastic anemia listed by TCRdb under 2018. The study in broad terms: DNA extracted from sorted CD4+ and CD8+ cells had a mean of around 3.3 ug, with a range of roughly 0.2 to 30 ug. A CD8+CD57+ expansion meant a frequency higher than the mean frequency seen in healthy subjects. Summary of the overall study and its limitations: Approximately 31 CD8+ CDR3 sequences were found in both patients and controls but appeared to be highly expressed in patients and within the immunodominant clones of the patients. No significant difference in CD8+ Simpson's diversity was found between patients and healthy controls (P=0.060).

CDR1 and CDR2, per the germline V gene, are SGHTA and FQGTGA. The germline V and J ends show losses of 5 bases and 8 bases respectively, and no gene match explains 4 bases of the junction. Reading from cysteine to phenylalanine, the CDR3 counts 13 amino acids. The read is trimmed to its CDR3 DNA, 39 bases read in frame from base 1. Patients chosen for sequencing had shown expansion of CD8+CD57+ cells by flow cytometry. Every patient had severe acquired aplastic anemia, diagnosed using the International Study of Aplastic Anemia and Agranulocytosis and Camitta criteria. No patient had received any therapy when blood was sampled. TCR repertoires of sorted CD4+ and CD8+ blood T cells from severe aplastic anemia patients and healthy subjects were deep-sequenced in the study. In the USA, patient enrollment took place under clinicaltrials.gov protocols 00001620, 01623167, 00001397, 00071045, 00081523 and 00961064. Ficoll-Paque density gradient centrifugation was used to isolate peripheral blood mononuclear cells. CD4+ and CD8+ T cells were sorted by FACS or magnetic beads before DNA extraction.

Genomic DNA was used as template for profiling of TCR beta VDJ combinations and CDR3 sequences. An Illumina HiSeq 2000 was used for TCR repertoire sequencing. Processing in the source paper ran as follows. Repertoires were assessed using TRBV/TRBJ rearrangement plots, CDR3 size and DJ length profiles, and Simpson's diversity index. Whichever DNA sequence was most abundant in the deep sequencing data was defined as the immunodominant clone. CDR3 amino acid sequences were screened for sharing across subjects and were compared with published repertoires and the VDJdb database. The public reads were reprocessed in TCRdb via fastp at Q25 and MiXCR, keeping in-frame beta chains. Rows are unified per CDR3 protein, each entry keeping the most common DNA and genes. TCRdb assigned the V and J calls; the authors' analysis was not used. The sample profile shows about 290,000 distinct CDR3 sequences; 56% of them were found once. Under 1.5% of the sample rests with the top ten.

Remarks on this clonotype: The clone's antigen remains unknown. There are no base qualities to consult, and no much larger clone falls within one base.

Sequencing was carried out using sorted CD4+, CD8+, or CD8+CD57+ T cells (not recorded which) from PBMCs. The chain was built from TRBV7-3 and TRBJ2-1; 9 nucleotides in the junction match TRBD1. This receptor was identified in a human donor with aplastic anemia. The bases are TGTGCCAGCAGCACCTGGACAGGGGATGAGCAGTTCTTC. Its translation reads: CASSTWTGDEQFF.